This TCR beta chain was sequenced during a study of pediatric ulcerative colitis. The overall study: Disease was pancolitis in about 7 and left-sided in two, histology-confirmed. General study findings and limits: In rectum, acute severe colitis had expanded clones and less diversity. Compared with controls, ulcerative colitis showed greater blood-rectum clone sharing.

This clone was picked up a small number of times. Antigen: not known. Samples were sequenced at Survey level, maximum 500,000 reads. TCRdb keeps only in-frame clones here, not all; method: immunoSEQ multiplex PCR. The table shows 40,000 to 55,000 clones, with roughly 79% occurring only once. There are 13 residues in the CDR3. Trimming pared 5 bases from V and 3 bases from J, leaving 9 bases between. Germline CDR1 reads SEHNR; CDR2 reads FQNEAQ (reference sequence). The rectum was sampled with one to two pinch biopsies at colonoscopy. Sequenced sample: gut tissue. The chain joins TRBV7-9 to TRBJ2-3, with no clear D. This clonotype was obtained from a girl aged 10 to 17 with moderate ulcerative colitis. The CDR3 loop is CASSVTNTDTQYF. The CDR3, as DNA: TGTGCCAGCAGCGTTACTAATACAGATACGCAGTATTTT.